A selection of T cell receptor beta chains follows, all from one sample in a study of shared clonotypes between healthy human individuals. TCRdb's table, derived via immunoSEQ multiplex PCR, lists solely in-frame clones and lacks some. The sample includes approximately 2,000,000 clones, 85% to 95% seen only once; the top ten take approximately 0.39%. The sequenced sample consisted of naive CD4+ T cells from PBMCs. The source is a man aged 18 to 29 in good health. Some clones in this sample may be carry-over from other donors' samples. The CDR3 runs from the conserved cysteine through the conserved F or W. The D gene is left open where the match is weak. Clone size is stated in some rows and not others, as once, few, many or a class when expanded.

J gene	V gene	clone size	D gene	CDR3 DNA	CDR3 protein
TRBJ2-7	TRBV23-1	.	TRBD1	TGCGCCAGCAGTCAACCCGGGACAGGGGGCGCGGATTCCGACGAGCAGTACTTC	CASSQPGTGGADSDEQYF
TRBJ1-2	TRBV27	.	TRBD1	TGTGCCAGCAGTACGTCCGGGACAGGGGGCGACTACACCTTC	CASSTSGTGGDYTF
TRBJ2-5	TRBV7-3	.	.	TGTGCCAGCTCTCAGGGGTCTTACCAAGAGACCCAGTACTTC	CASSQGSYQETQYF
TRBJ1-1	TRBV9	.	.	TGTGCCAGCAGCGTAGTTGGGGGCTCAGCTTTCTTT	CASSVVGGSAFF
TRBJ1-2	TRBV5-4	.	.	TGTGCCAGCAGCCCCGTTTCGGCAGGACAACTACGTGGCTACACCTTC	CASSPVSAGQLRGYTF
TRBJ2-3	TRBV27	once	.	TGTGCCAGCAGTTTATCGATTCAGTTATTGGGCCGGAGTCCCACAGATACGCAGTATTTT	CASSLSIQLLGRSPTDTQYF
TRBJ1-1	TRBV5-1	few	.	TGCGCCAGCAGCTTGACGGAAACCACTGAAGCTTTCTTT	CASSLTETTEAFF
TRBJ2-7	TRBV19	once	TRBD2	TGTGCCAGTAGTCCTAGCGGGGGGGTCTACGAGCAGTACTTC	CASSPSGGVYEQYF
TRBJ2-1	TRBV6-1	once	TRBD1	TGTGCCAGCAGGGGGACAGGGGGCAATGAGCAGTTCTTC	CASRGTGGNEQFF
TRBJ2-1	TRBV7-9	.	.	TGTGCCAGCAGCTTTGAACCCTACAATGAGCAGTTCTTC	CASSFEPYNEQFF
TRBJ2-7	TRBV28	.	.	TGTGCCACAGGACCTGTCTACGAGCAGTACTTC	CATGPVYEQYF
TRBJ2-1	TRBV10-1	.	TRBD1	TGCGCCAGCAAGGGGGCCGATAACCCTGTAGATCCCGAGGGGCAGTTCTTC	CASKGADNPVDPEGQFF
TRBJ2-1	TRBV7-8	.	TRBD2	TGTGCCAGCAGCTTAGTGGCGGGAGGGCCACACAATGAGCAGTTCTTC	CASSLVAGGPHNEQFF
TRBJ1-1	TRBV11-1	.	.	TGTGCCAGCAGCTTACAAGGGAACACTGAAGCTTTCTTT	CASSLQGNTEAFF
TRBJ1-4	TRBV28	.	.	TGTGCCAGCAGAGACAGGAGAGGCACAACTAATGAAAAACTGTTTTTT	CASRDRRGTTNEKLFF
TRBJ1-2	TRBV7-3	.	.	TGTGCCAGCAGCCAAGGAGGAAACTATGGCTACACCTTC	CASSQGGNYGYTF
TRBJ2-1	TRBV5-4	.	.	TGTGCCAGCAGCTTGGGGCAGGGCACCTACAATGAGCAGTTCTTC	CASSLGQGTYNEQFF
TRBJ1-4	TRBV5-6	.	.	TGTGCCAGCAGCGAGTCCTGGAGCGATGAAAAACTGTTTTTT	CASSESWSDEKLFF
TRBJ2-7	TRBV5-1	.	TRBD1	TGCGCCAGCAGACTGGGACAGGGGGCCTACGAGCAGTACTTC	CASRLGQGAYEQYF
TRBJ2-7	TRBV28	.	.	TGTGCCAGCAGTCGACAATATTCCTACGAGCAGTACTTC	CASSRQYSYEQYF
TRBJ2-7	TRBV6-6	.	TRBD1	TGTGCCAGCAGTTACGGACAGGGTCCCTACGAGCAGTACTTC	CASSYGQGPYEQYF
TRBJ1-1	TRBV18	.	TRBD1	TGTGCCAGCTCATCCCCAGGGGGGGCTGAAGCTTTCTTT	CASSSPGGAEAFF
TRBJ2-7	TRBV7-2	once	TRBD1	TGTGCCAGCAGCCCGGGACAGGGTAGATCTTTACGGCAGTACTTC	CASSPGQGRSLRQYF
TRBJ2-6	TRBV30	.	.	TGTGCCTGGAGCCGTGGGGCCAACGTCCTGACTTTC	CAWSRGANVLTF
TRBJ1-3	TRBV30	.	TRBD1	TGTGCCTGGACCATGGACAGGGGACTCTCTGGAAACACCATATATTTT	CAWTMDRGLSGNTIYF
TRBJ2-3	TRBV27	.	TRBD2	TGTGCCAGCAGCTCACTCCCAGCGGGGGCCGAAGATACGCAGTATTTT	CASSSLPAGAEDTQYF